The 27 T cell receptor beta chains below all came from one sample that was sequenced in a study of cytotoxic CD8 clonotypes in ibrutinib-treated CLL. The repertoire was sequenced with immunoSEQ multiplex PCR; TCRdb's copy has only in-frame clones and lacks some. The table includes some 76,000 clones, less than 90% detected once. Sample: PBMCs, taken after 24 months of ibrutinib treatment. The receptors stem from a human donor with chronic lymphocytic leukemia.

This chain links TRBV7-2 with TRBJ2-7; no clear D gene. This CDR3 spans 13 amino acids. The germline V gene encodes CDR1 SGHTA and CDR2 FQGNSA. Trimming pared 3 bases from V and 4 bases from J, leaving 10 bases between. CDR3 amino acids: CASSLGAGYEQYF. The CDR3 nucleotides are TGTGCCAGCAGCTTGGGTGCAGGATACGAGCAGTACTTC.

This sequence joins TRBV28 and TRBJ1-2; 7 nucleotides align to TRBD1. Germline CDR1 and CDR2: MDHEN and SYDVKM. The CDR3 sequence is 13 residues long. V shed 6 bases and J 8 bases; nucleotides not matched to a gene: 9. CDR3 sequence (DNA): TGTGCCAGCAGGCAAACAGGGGTCGGCGGCTACACCTTC. It is translated as CASRQTGVGGYTF.

This sequence joins TRBV19 and TRBJ2-7, with TRBD2 matching 9 bases. Trimming cost V 3 bases and J 3 bases; bases outside gene matches: 15. The CDR3 is 18 residues long. CDR1 LNHDA and CDR2 SQIVND come from the germline V gene (reference sequence). The CDR3 DNA sequence: TGTGCCAGTAGTATCGATGGAATTAGCGGGGGCAGGATCTACGAGCAGTACTTC. It yields the protein CASSIDGISGGRIYEQYF.

The gene calls are TRBV5-4 and TRBJ2-5; D is possibly TRBD2 (6 bases). The CDR3 runs to 17 residues. In germline, CDR1 is SGHNT, CDR2 YYREEE (reference sequence). V gave up 3 bases and J gave up 7 bases, with 25 bases separating them. The CDR3 sequence is CASSSQNKVGRRGTQYF. CDR3 bases: TGTGCCAGCAGCTCACAGAACAAAGTAGGGAGGAGGGGGACCCAGTACTTC. Together with reference TRBV5-4 and TRBJ2-5, the CDR3 gives the full variable domain: ETGVTQSPTHLIKTRGQQVTLRCSSQSGHNTVSWYQQALGQGPQFIFQYYREEENGRGNFPPRFSGLQFPNYSSELNVNALELDDSALYLCASSSQNKVGRRGTQYFGPGTRLLVL.

This clone appeared a few times. The chain carries TRBV30 and TRBJ2-3; D is perhaps TRBD2 (6 bases). V dropped 2 bases and J dropped 6 bases, with 15 bases sitting between them. CDR1 is GTSNPN, CDR2 SVGIG, per germline (reference sequence). The CDR3 extends over 14 amino acids. CDR3 region: CAWSRPSGWDTQYF. The DNA for the CDR3 is TGTGCCTGGAGTCGCCCGAGCGGGTGGGATACGCAGTATTTT.

V usage is TRBV6-6 and J usage is TRBJ2-7, with 7 bases matching TRBD1. CDR3 length equals 14 residues. Germline V gene data show CDR1 as MNHNY and CDR2 as SVGAGI (reference sequence). J gave up 0 bases and V 5 bases, and 4 bases lay outside the gene matches. CDR3: CASSKGQLSYEQYF. The CDR3 DNA reads as TGTGCCAGCAGTAAGGGACAGCTCTCCTACGAGCAGTACTTC.

This clone was counted only a few times. This chain links TRBV6-1 with TRBJ2-5; D not resolved. The V gene lost 4 bases and the J gene lost 2 bases, with 14 bases spanning the gap. Germline loops: CDR1 MNHNS, CDR2 SASEGT. This CDR3 region has 15 residues. CDR3 sequence: CASSANLGFQETQYF. Written as DNA, the CDR3 is TGTGCCAGCAGTGCAAACCTAGGGTTTCAAGAGACCCAGTACTTC.

This chain joins TRBV5-1 and TRBJ2-7, with D possibly being TRBD2 (6 bases). Germline V gene data show CDR1 as SGHRS and CDR2 as YFSETQ. V was pared by 4 bases and J by 5 bases, with 16 bases between. This CDR3 has 14 amino acids. The CDR3 here is CASSPRGSGDEQYF. CDR3 sequence (DNA): TGCGCCAGCAGCCCAAGAGGTTCGGGGGACGAGCAGTACTTC. The complete variable domain, with remaining parts taken from reference TRBV5-1 and TRBJ2-7, reads KAGVTQTPRYLIKTRGQQVTLSCSPISGHRSVSWYQQTPGQGLQFLFEYFSETQRNKGNFPGRFSGRQFSNSRSEMNVSTLELGDSALYLCASSPRGSGDEQYFGPGTRLTVT.

The V call is TRBV5-5, the J call TRBJ1-2, with D uncertain. Germline CDR1 is SGHKS and CDR2 is YYEKEE (reference sequence). V lost 0 bases and J lost 1, with 10 bases in between. The CDR3 loop spans 15 amino acids. The CDR3 region has the DNA TGTGCCAGCAGCTTGGAGGGCAGCCTTAACTATGGCTACACCTTC. Protein: CASSLEGSLNYGYTF.

V usage is TRBV11-2 and J usage is TRBJ2-3; D is perhaps TRBD1 or TRBD2 (5 bases each). The V and J ends lost 1 base and 0 bases respectively, with 14 bases between them. The germline gives CDR1 SGHAT, CDR2 FQNNGV. The CDR3 runs to 17 residues. CDR3 in DNA: TGTGCCAGCAGCTTAGTAGGGGACGGGCCGAGCACAGATACGCAGTATTTT. It is translated as CASSLVGDGPSTDTQYF.

This clone has more than one count but fewer than ten. At the DNA level, this CDR3 is encoded by other sequences in the same sample as well. The J gene is TRBJ2-3, the V gene TRBV7-9; D call uncertain. The CDR3 has 14 amino acids. Deletions cut 0 bases from V and 0 bases from J, with 4 bases between. CDR1 and CDR2 from the germline V gene are SEHNR and FQNEAQ (reference sequence). CDR3 residues: CASSLAGSTDTQYF. Here the CDR3 DNA reads TGTGCCAGCAGCTTAGCAGGGAGCACAGATACGCAGTATTTT.

The V gene is TRBV30, the J gene TRBJ1-5, with D uncertain. The CDR3 covers 13 residues. V was pared by 1 base and J by 4 bases, with 8 bases between. Germline CDR1 is GTSNPN and CDR2 is SVGIG (reference sequence). The CDR3 protein is CAWSARGNQPQHF. The CDR3 DNA follows: TGTGCCTGGAGTGCGCGAGGAAATCAGCCCCAGCATTTT.

The rearrangement joins TRBV7-6 to TRBJ2-6; D is tentatively TRBD1 or TRBD2 (5 bases each). Germline assignment: CDR1 SGHVS and CDR2 FNYEAQ. V dropped 5 bases and J dropped 0 bases, with 17 bases sitting between them. The CDR3 sequence is 18 residues long. The CDR3: CASSPLYGAPSGANVLTF. CDR3 sequence (DNA): TGTGCCAGCAGCCCTCTCTACGGGGCCCCCTCTGGGGCCAACGTCCTGACTTTC.

This clone showed up just a few times. The rearrangement uses TRBV2 and TRBJ2-5, with 7 bases that match TRBD1. CDR1 SNHLY and CDR2 FYNNEI come from the germline V gene. CDR3 length: 13 residues. The trim removed 6 bases at V and 4 bases at J, leaving 5 bases unmatched. The CDR3 reads CASSRQGGETQYF. CDR3 bases: TGTGCCAGCAGCCGACAGGGCGGAGAGACCCAGTACTTC.

This sequence joins TRBV7-6 and TRBJ1-5; D is ambiguous. Germline V lookup: CDR1 SGHVS, CDR2 FNYEAQ. V was cut by 3 bases and J by 5 bases, with 8 bases left in between. CDR3 length: 13 residues. The CDR3 loop reads CASSFGRDQPQHF. CDR3 DNA sequence: TGTGCCAGCAGCTTCGGGCGAGATCAGCCCCAGCATTTT.

This chain's CDR3 is CASRDTGARRNQPQHF. DNA for the CDR3: TGTGCCAGCAGAGATACAGGGGCGCGTCGCAATCAGCCCCAGCATTTT. J is TRBJ1-5 and V is TRBV28; 7 bases agree with TRBD1. The V gene's germline CDR1 is MDHEN and CDR2 SYDVKM. This CDR3 is 16 amino acids long. V lost 6 bases, J lost 2 bases, and 10 bases stayed unmatched.

The genes are TRBV28 and TRBJ1-5, with D unresolved. Germline V gives CDR1 MDHEN, CDR2 SYDVKM. The CDR3 is made up of 14 amino acids. V lost 2 bases and J 4 bases, leaving 9 bases between the germline ends. This chain's CDR3 is CASSLIGRNQPQHF. CDR3 DNA: TGTGCCAGCAGTTTAATAGGGAGGAATCAGCCCCAGCATTTT. Complete variable domain (other parts from reference TRBV28 and TRBJ1-5): DVKVTQSSRYLVKRTGEKVFLECVQDMDHENMFWYRQDPGLGLRLIYFSYDVKMKEKGDIPEGYSVSREKKERFSLILESASTNQTSMYLCASSLIGRNQPQHFGDGTRLSIL.

The V call is TRBV2, the J call TRBJ2-1; TRBD2 is a possible D gene (5 bases). Between the trimmed V and J ends, which lost 1 base and 6 bases, there was a span of 13 bases. The CDR3 is 15 residues long. Per germline, CDR1 SNHLY and CDR2 FYNNEI. In DNA form, the CDR3 reads TGTGCCAGCAGTGAAGGAGGGTCCGCTCTCAATGAGCAGTTCTTC. Translation: CASSEGGSALNEQFF.

CDR3 loop: CASSPGLAGAYEQYF. The CDR3 nucleotides read TGCGCCAGCAGCCCTGGACTAGCGGGAGCCTACGAGCAGTACTTC. The rearrangement links TRBV10-1 to TRBJ2-7; 13 bases are shared with TRBD2. Trimming cost V 6 bases and J 2 bases; bases outside gene matches: 4. This CDR3 comprises 15 residues. Per germline, CDR1 WNHNN and CDR2 SYGVQD (reference sequence).

The chain is built from TRBV5-6 and TRBJ2-3; a possible D gene is TRBD1 (5 bases). From germline, CDR1 is SGHDT and CDR2 YYEEEE. The V end lost 7 bases, the J end lost 8 bases, and 14 bases lay between the germline ends. CDR3 length equals 12 residues. CDR3 protein: CASGPLGVTQYF. DNA for the CDR3: TGTGCCAGCGGCCCGCTAGGGGTTACGCAGTATTTT.

This rearrangement joins TRBV28 to TRBJ1-3; D gene unclear. Per germline, CDR1 MDHEN and CDR2 SYDVKM. The CDR3 extends over 11 amino acids. The V gene lost 10 bases and the J gene lost 8 bases, with 12 bases spanning the gap. CDR3 DNA: TGTGCCACCGAATACCAGGACACCATATATTTT. Translating it yields CATEYQDTIYF.

The chain is built from TRBV19 and TRBJ1-1; D remains unclear. This CDR3 comprises 12 residues. V lost 3 bases, J lost 7 bases, and 9 bases lay in between. Germline lookup yields CDR1 LNHDA and CDR2 SQIVND (reference sequence). CDR3 nucleotides: TGTGCCAGTAGTATCCCAAGGAGTGAAGCTTTCTTT. Its translation: CASSIPRSEAFF.

The CDR3 nucleotides read TGTGCCAGCAGCTTATTCAATCTGGCCTCCTACGAGCAGTACTTC. This translates into CASSLFNLASYEQYF. J is TRBJ2-7 and V is TRBV7-3; D remains ambiguous. V was cut by 2 bases and J by 0 bases, with 11 bases left in between. The CDR3 has 15 amino acids. The V gene's germline CDR1 is SGHTA and CDR2 FQGTGA.

CDR3 sequence reads: CASSLDLARGVDEQYF. The CDR3 nucleotides read TGTGCCAGCAGCTTAGATTTGGCCAGGGGTGTTGACGAGCAGTACTTC. The gene calls are TRBV11-2 and TRBJ2-7; a weak D match, TRBD1 (6 bases). The length of the CDR3 is 16 residues. The V gene's germline CDR1 is SGHAT and CDR2 FQNNGV. Trimming cost V 0 bases and J 5 bases, with 17 bases left between them.

The rearrangement joins TRBV27 to TRBJ2-7; possibly TRBD1 for D (5 bases). V lost 4 bases to trimming and J lost 3 bases, with 22 bases between them. The CDR3 is 17 amino acids. The V gene's germline CDR1 is MNHEY and CDR2 SMNVEV (reference sequence). CDR3 loop: CASSSTPRAERYYEQYF. In nucleotides, the CDR3 is TGTGCCAGCAGTTCGACCCCCAGGGCGGAACGTTACTACGAGCAGTACTTC.

The chain is built from TRBV5-1 and TRBJ2-7; 9 bases match TRBD1. This CDR3 has 16 residues. The V segment lost 4 bases and the J segment 3 bases; nucleotides outside the gene matches: 11. Germline V gene lookup returns CDR1 SGHRS and CDR2 YFSETQ. CDR3 loop: CASSPLTGGAGYEQYF. DNA for the CDR3: TGCGCCAGCAGCCCGCTTACAGGGGGCGCCGGCTACGAGCAGTACTTC.

A note on this clone: Different DNA sequences within this sample yield the same CDR3. The chain employs TRBV19 and TRBJ1-5; 8 bases map to TRBD1. J was trimmed by 5 bases and V by 4 bases; bases with no gene match: 4. Germline V CDR1 and CDR2: LNHDA, SQIVND (reference sequence). The CDR3 runs to 14 residues. CDR3 nucleotide sequence: TGTGCCAGTAGTACGGGACAGGTTTATCAGCCCCAGCATTTT. Translation gives CASSTGQVYQPQHF.